The entry below gives a single T cell receptor beta chain sequence along with its context. This clone was picked up a small number of times. This clone's antigen is unknown. No base-level quality is on record; no much larger clone is a single base apart. V is reduced by 0 bases and J by 1 base, leaving a spacing of 27 bases between them. The CDR3, from cysteine to phenylalanine, totals 21 residues. Left in the record is the CDR3 DNA by itself, 63 bases read in frame from the first base. CDR1 and CDR2 (SGHDN, FVKESK) derive from the germline V gene. Sample time point, as interpreted from the label and publication: about 28 days (+/-7) after the second vaccine dose. AZD1222 recipients with second doses at about 4 weeks or about 12 weeks were pooled, because spike-specific TCR depth and breadth did not differ between schedules. Samples from vaccinated people were obtained from the UK trials COV001 and COV002, which included a single-blind randomized controlled phase 2/3 trial of AZD1222 (ChAdOx1 nCoV-19) in healthy adults. For TCRbeta chain sequencing, PBMC samples from trial participants were taken at day 0 and at day 28 after the second dose.

This entry is derived from a study of T cell responses to AZD1222 COVID-19 vaccine (dated by TCRdb to the early 2020s). At the level of the whole study: TCR sequencing was performed for about 250 trial participants, of whom about 200 were given two doses of AZD1222 and approximately 25 were given two doses of MenACWY control vaccine. Enrollment into the trials was organized by age into subgroups of 18-55, 56-69 and 70-plus years, and those subgroups contained roughly 150, 30 and 60 TCR-sequenced participants, respectively.

The CDR3 regions of human TCRbeta chains were analyzed by immunosequencing. Under the source paper's analysis protocol: Repertoire TCRs were matched against a reference library of SARS-CoV-2-specific TCRs generated with the MIRA antigen-specificity platform. Breadth was defined as the fraction of unique TCRs that were SARS-CoV-2-associated, and depth was defined as the fraction of total T cells that were SARS-CoV-2-associated. Using the MIRA data, every spike-specific TCR was mapped to the spike region that the TCR reacted to and assigned to either a CD4 or a CD8 class. Log10-transformed breadth and depth values were compared by one-way ANOVA with Sidak's multiple comparisons tests. The table was pulled from immuneACCESS by TCRdb, which kept in-frame rearrangements only. Such tables lose some clones; where checked, under half of the loss comes from unresolved V genes, and the rest has no known cause. The V and J calls and the clone size are those of that table, but D and trimming were determined from the DNA. A total of tens of thousands of clones appear in this sample, roughly nine tenths of them only once. The ten biggest clones cover 9.3% of the sample.

The paper's findings and limits, for the study overall: The 56-69-year group was small, and its depth increase did not reach significance, likely because of low power. After two AZD1222 doses, spike-specific TCR breadth and depth were significantly higher than at day 0 and than in MenACWY recipients. Conclusions about previously exposed vaccinees were limited because only five to seven AZD1222 recipients were SARS-CoV-2 seropositive at baseline. CD4 TCRs associated with the vaccine covered the entire spike protein, and the dominant responses were in regions 160-218 and 743-854. Participants were mostly white British, with more females than males. The authors suggested clonal diversity may have been underestimated. Reportedly, almost half of the unique spike-specific TCRs recognized epitopes lying outside the regions that are mutated in the B.1.351 and B.1.1.7 variants. Because no samples from the day 14 peak response were available, repertoires could be characterized only after the peak T cell response.

This TCR came from an adult who received the AZD1222 COVID-19 vaccine. The receptor chain draws on TRBV14 and TRBJ1-1; the D gene cannot be resolved reliably. Sequenced here: peripheral blood, sampled 28 days after the second AZD1222 dose. The CDR3 reads CASSQDTPVRRPAGKNTEAFF. The DNA sequence is given as TGTGCCAGCAGCCAAGACACCCCGGTACGAAGGCCAGCCGGGAAGAACACTGAAGCTTTCTTT.